This TCR beta chain was found in a study of blood T cell repertoires in COVID-19. The overall study: Sources were T cells, B-cell-depleted T cells, or PBMCs; the material itself was cDNA or gDNA.

Per the original methods: Using reference gene primer amplification, nucleated cell counts were estimated. Data came from immunoSEQ multiplex PCR; TCRdb stores just in-frame clones and leaves some out. The DNA gave D and trimming, while V, J and clone size come from that table. The table lists some 120,000 clones, 84% of them singletons. The junction had 8 bases not matched to a gene; V was cut back by 7 bases and J by 5 bases. Germline V gives CDR1 MNHNY, CDR2 SVGAGI (reference sequence). The CDR3 sequence is 14 residues long. The TCR sequence derives from a woman between 55 and 75 years old with acute or convalescent COVID-19. Sequencing was carried out using peripheral blood. The rearrangement joins TRBV6-6 to TRBJ1-5, with 7 bases that match TRBD1. The CDR3 loop reads CASNRDRPHQPQHF. The CDR3 coding sequence is TGTGCCAGCAACCGGGACAGACCTCATCAGCCCCAGCATTTT.